This T cell receptor beta chain was retrieved from a study of blood T cells in healthy people across ages (dated by TCRdb to about 2015). Study-level background: In model experiments, template switching captured roughly one uniquely barcoded TCR beta cDNA molecule for every two T cells. Donors were grouped into four age groups: young (average roughly 17 years), middle-aged (39), aged (around 60) and long-lived (about 90). To avoid experimental bias, donors of different ages were distributed randomly across sequencing lanes. For two donors (one aged 18 to 29 and one aged 80 or older), the study analyzed two additional independent replicas of 1 million unique cDNA reads from the same blood draw. The study measured age-related changes in TCR beta repertoire diversity using deep sequencing normalized with unique cDNA molecular identifiers.

Results and caveats for the whole study, not just this receptor: Estimates of total diversity from one million sequenced T cells were regarded as lower bounds and underestimates. Because profiling used bulk unsorted PBMCs, naive and antigen-experienced compartments could not be compared conclusively. The CMV infection status of donors was not known, potentially confounding age-related changes in expanded clonotypes. Compared with the aged group, the long-lived group had more naive CD4+ T cells, fewer expanded clones and increased TCR diversity, suggesting age selection. A strong correlation was found between observed TCR beta diversity and the percentage of naive T cells measured by flow cytometry. As age increased, observed TCR beta diversity per million T cells dropped in a roughly linear way, and a significant reduction was already evident by age roughly 40.

Trimmed from V: 6 bases; trimmed from J: 2 bases; junction bases lacking a gene match: 6. Per the germline V gene (reference sequence), DFQATT is the CDR1 and SNEGSKA is the CDR2. The CDR3, cysteine through phenylalanine, is 15 amino acids long. Of all the DNA, just the CDR3 is kept, 45 bases in frame from base 1. Donors were roughly 40 systemically healthy Caucasian individuals from Russia aged 6 to 90 years. Each donor gave ten milliliters of peripheral blood, collected into EDTA-treated Vacutainer tubes. Ficoll-Paque density-gradient centrifugation was used to isolate PBMCs, with at least 6 million obtained per sample. Trizol reagent was used to extract total RNA from the PBMCs, yielding at least 6 micrograms per sample. For every donor, flow cytometry on a PBMC aliquot measured the percentage of naive CD45RAhigh/CD27high T cells. Library prep was done by 5' RACE. The sequencing machine was an Illumina HiSeq 2500. A second PCR of roughly 6 to 12 cycles was performed with a sample-barcoded 5' primer and a J-beta primer mix. Each TCR beta cDNA molecule received a unique molecular identifier from a template-switch 5' adaptor carrying 12 random nucleotides. Each sample yielded at least 2.5 million CDR3-containing paired-end reads. All of the RNA was converted into first-strand cDNA using the Mint cDNA synthesis kit, with a TRBC-specific oligonucleotide serving as the primer. Following uracil-DNA glycosylase treatment, a first 18-cycle PCR with universal primers M1SS and BC2_uni_R was performed on all cDNA. From the authors' description of their analysis: For normalization, 1 million high-quality reads, each with a distinct molecular identifier, were randomly selected from each sample. Reads sharing molecular identifiers were discarded rather than binned into consensus sequences. MiTCR, set to a Q25 quality threshold and the strictest error-elimination algorithm, was used for CDR3 identification, clonotype clustering and error correction. Lower-bound total TCR beta diversity was estimated with a nonparametric unseen species model using Euler transformation. Starting from the raw public reads, TCRdb applied fastp trimming at Q25, assembled clones with MiXCR and retained in-frame beta chains. Rows are unified per CDR3 protein, each entry keeping the most common DNA and genes. TCRdb assigned the V and J calls; the authors' analysis was not used. For this sample there are about 680,000 distinct CDR3 sequences; roughly 50% appear just once. Of the sample, 30% to 40% is held by the ten largest clones.

This clonotype has just a few counts. The antigen it recognizes is unknown. Base qualities are missing; no much larger clone stands one base away. The sequence joins TRBV20-1 to TRBJ2-7; 14 central nucleotides agree with TRBD2. Material: blood. This sequence was found in a woman in her sixties in good health. The CDR3 protein is CSADGLAGGTYEQYF. The nucleotide sequence is given as TGCAGTGCCGACGGACTAGCGGGAGGTACCTACGAGCAGTACTTC.